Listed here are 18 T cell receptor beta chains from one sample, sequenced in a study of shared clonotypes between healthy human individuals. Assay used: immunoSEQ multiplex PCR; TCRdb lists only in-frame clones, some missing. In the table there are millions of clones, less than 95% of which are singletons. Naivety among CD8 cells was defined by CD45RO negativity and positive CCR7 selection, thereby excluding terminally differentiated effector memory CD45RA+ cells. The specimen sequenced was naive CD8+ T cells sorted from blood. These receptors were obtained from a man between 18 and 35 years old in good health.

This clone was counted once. CDR3 sequence reads: CAVGGTGGIYGYTF. In DNA, the CDR3 is TGTGCCGTTGGGGGGACAGGGGGAATCTATGGCTACACCTTC. The chain uses TRBV30 and TRBJ1-2; 11 bases match TRBD1. From germline, CDR1 is GTSNPN and CDR2 SVGIG (reference sequence). This CDR3 region has 14 residues. Trimming at V came to 8 bases and at J to 4 bases, leaving 9 bases not matched to a gene. The entire variable domain, with the rest obtained from reference TRBV30 and TRBJ1-2, is as follows: SQTIHQWPATLVQPVGSPLSLECTVEGTSNPNLYWYRQAAGRGLQLLFYSVGIGQISSEVPQNLSASRPQDRQFILSSKKLLLSDSGFYLCAVGGTGGIYGYTFGSGTRLTVV.

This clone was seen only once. For the CDR3, the DNA is TGTGCCAGCAGTGAAGGTGTGATCCGGGACAGACAGACCGGGGAGCTGTTTTTT. This gives the protein CASSEGVIRDRQTGELFF. The rearrangement uses TRBV6-1 and TRBJ2-2, with 7 bases that match TRBD1. This CDR3 contains 18 residues. Germline V gives CDR1 MNHNS, CDR2 SASEGT. The ends lost 1 base at V and 5 bases at J; junction bases unmatched: 13.

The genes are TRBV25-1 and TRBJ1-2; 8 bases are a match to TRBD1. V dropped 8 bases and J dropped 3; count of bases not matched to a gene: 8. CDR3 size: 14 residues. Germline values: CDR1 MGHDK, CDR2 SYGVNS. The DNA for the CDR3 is TGTGCCAGCTGGGGGCAGGGGGCCGACTATGGCTACACCTTC. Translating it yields CASWGQGADYGYTF.

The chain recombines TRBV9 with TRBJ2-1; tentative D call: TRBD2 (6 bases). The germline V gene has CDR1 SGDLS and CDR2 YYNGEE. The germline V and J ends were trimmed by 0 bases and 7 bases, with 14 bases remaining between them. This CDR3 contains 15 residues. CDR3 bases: TGTGCCAGCAGCGTAGATGGCGGGATAATAAATGAGCAGTTCTTC. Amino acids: CASSVDGGIINEQFF. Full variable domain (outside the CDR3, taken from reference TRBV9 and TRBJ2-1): DSGVTQTPKHLITATGQRVTLRCSPRSGDLSVYWYQQSLDQGLQFLIQYYNGEERAKGNILERFSAQQFPDLHSELNLSSLELGDSALYFCASSVDGGIINEQFFGPGTRLTVL.

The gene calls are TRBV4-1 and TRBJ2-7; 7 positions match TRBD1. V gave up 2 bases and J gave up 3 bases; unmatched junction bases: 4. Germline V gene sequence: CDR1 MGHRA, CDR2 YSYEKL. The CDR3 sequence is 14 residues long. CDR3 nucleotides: TGCGCCAGCAGCCAAACACAGGGGAGCTACGAGCAGTACTTC. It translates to CASSQTQGSYEQYF.

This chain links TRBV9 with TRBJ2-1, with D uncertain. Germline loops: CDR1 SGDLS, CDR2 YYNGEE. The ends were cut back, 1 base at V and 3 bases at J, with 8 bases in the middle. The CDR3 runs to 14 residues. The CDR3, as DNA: TGTGCCAGCAGCGTACGGACGGGCTACAATGAGCAGTTCTTC. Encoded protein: CASSVRTGYNEQFF.

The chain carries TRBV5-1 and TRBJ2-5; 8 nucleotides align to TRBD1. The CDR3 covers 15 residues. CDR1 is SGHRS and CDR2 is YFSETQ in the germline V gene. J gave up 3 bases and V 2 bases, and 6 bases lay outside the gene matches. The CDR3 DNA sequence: TGCGCCAGCAGCTTTGGACAGGGATGGGAAGAGACCCAGTACTTC. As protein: CASSFGQGWEETQYF.

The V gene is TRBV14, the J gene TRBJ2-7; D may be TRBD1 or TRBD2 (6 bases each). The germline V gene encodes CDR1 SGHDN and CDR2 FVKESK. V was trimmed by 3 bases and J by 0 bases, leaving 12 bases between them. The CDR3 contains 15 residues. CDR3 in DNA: TGTGCCAGCAGCCACGGAGGGGGAGGCTCCTACGAGCAGTACTTC. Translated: CASSHGGGGSYEQYF.

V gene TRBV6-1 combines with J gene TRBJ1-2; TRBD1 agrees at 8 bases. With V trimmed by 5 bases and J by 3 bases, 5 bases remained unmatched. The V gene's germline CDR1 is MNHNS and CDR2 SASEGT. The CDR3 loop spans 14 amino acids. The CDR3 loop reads CASSLGQGYYGYTF. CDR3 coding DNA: TGTGCCAGCAGTCTAGGACAGGGTTACTATGGCTACACCTTC.

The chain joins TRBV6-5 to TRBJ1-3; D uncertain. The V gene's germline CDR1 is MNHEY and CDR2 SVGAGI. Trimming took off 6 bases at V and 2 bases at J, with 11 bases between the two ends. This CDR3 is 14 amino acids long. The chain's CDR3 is CASSSTGTGNTIYF. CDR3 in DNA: TGTGCCAGCAGCTCGACGGGGACTGGAAACACCATATATTTT.

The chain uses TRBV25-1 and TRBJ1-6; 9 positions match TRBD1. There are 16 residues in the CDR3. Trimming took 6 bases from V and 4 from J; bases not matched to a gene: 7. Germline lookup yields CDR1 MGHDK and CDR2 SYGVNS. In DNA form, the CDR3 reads TGTGCCAGCAGCCACGACGGGACAGGGTATAATTCACCCCTCCACTTT. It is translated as CASSHDGTGYNSPLHF.

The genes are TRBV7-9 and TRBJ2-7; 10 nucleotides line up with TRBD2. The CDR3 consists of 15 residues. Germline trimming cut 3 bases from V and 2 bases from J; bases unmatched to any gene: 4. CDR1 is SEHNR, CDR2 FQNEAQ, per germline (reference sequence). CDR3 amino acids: CASSFGLAATYEQYF. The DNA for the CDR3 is TGTGCCAGCAGCTTCGGACTAGCGGCCACCTACGAGCAGTACTTC.

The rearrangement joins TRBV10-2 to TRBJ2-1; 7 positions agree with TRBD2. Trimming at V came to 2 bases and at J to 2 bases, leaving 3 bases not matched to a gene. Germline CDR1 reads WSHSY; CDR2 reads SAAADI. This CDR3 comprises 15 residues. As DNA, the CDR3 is TGCGCCAGCAGTGAGGTTAGCGGGCCCTACAATGAGCAGTTCTTC. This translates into CASSEVSGPYNEQFF.

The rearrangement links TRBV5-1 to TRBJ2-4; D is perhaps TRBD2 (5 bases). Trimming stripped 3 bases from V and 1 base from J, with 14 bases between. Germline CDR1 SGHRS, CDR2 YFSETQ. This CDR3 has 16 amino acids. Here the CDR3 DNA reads TGCGCCAGCAGCTCGGACTTTCTTGAGGCCAAAAACATTCAGTACTTC. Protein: CASSSDFLEAKNIQYF.

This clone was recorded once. The CDR3 region is CAWSVDRGQSDEQFF. Here the CDR3 DNA reads TGTGCCTGGAGCGTAGACAGGGGACAGAGCGATGAGCAGTTCTTC. The chain uses TRBV30 and TRBJ2-1, with 8 positions matching TRBD1. V shed 3 bases and J 8 bases; nucleotides not matched to a gene: 12. Per germline, CDR1 GTSNPN and CDR2 SVGIG (reference sequence). This CDR3 contains 15 residues.

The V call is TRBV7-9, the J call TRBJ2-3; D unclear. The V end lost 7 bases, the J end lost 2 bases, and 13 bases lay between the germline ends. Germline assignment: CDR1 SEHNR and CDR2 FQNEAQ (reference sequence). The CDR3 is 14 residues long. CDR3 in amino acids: CASTSPGITDTQYF. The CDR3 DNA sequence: TGTGCCAGCACCTCCCCTGGGATCACAGATACGCAGTATTTT.

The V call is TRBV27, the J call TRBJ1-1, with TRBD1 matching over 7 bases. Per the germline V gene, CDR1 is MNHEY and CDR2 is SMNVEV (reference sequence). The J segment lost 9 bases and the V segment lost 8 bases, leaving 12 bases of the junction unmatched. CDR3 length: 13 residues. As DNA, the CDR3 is TGTGCCAGCTCGCTGCCCAGGGGGATGAAAGCTTTCTTT. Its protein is CASSLPRGMKAFF.

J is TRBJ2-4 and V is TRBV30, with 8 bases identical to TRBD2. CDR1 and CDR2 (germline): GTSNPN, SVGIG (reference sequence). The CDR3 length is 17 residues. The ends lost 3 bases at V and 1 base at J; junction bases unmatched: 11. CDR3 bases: TGTGCCTGGAGCTTATACGGGGGGGCCGTGGCCAAAAACATTCAGTACTTC. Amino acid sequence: CAWSLYGGAVAKNIQYF.